A selection of T cell receptor beta chains follows, all from one sample in a study of blood T cell repertoires in COVID-19. Method: immunoSEQ multiplex PCR; TCRdb's copy keeps in-frame clones and lacks some. The repertoire holds approximately 170,000 clones, with approximately 80% as singletons. Sequencing used peripheral blood. These receptors all come from a man in his 70s who had recovered from COVID-19. The CDR3 runs from the conserved cysteine through the conserved F or W. D genes are given only for firm matches. Clone size is given for some rows only: seen once, a few or many times, or a class if the clone is expanded.

TRBV4-1	NA	NA	TRBJ1-3	CASSQRAEGAEGNTIYF	TGCGCCAGCAGCCAAAGGGCAGAAGGGGCGGAAGGAAACACCATATATTTT
TRBV28	NA	TRBD2	TRBJ2-1	CASRGGLVGGNEQFF	TGTGCCAGCAGGGGAGGACTAGTCGGCGGCAATGAGCAGTTCTTC
TRBV28	NA	NA	TRBJ1-1	CASRGGPEAFF	TGTGCCAGCCGGGGGGGCCCTGAAGCTTTCTTT
TRBV11-3	NA	TRBD2	TRBJ2-1	CASSLQTSGSGDEQFF	TGTGCCAGCAGCTTACAGACTAGCGGGAGCGGAGATGAGCAGTTCTTC
TRBV14	NA	NA	TRBJ2-3	CASKGGIGTDTQYF	TGTGCCAGCAAAGGAGGGATCGGCACAGATACGCAGTATTTT
TRBV7-2	NA	TRBD1	TRBJ2-5	CASSLPRQGETQYF	TGTGCCAGCAGCTTACCCCGACAGGGGGAGACCCAGTACTTC
TRBV5-4	few	NA	TRBJ1-1	CASSFGRQTNTEAFF	TGTGCCAGCAGCTTTGGGAGGCAGACGAACACTGAAGCTTTCTTT
TRBV6-5	NA	NA	TRBJ1-1	CASSSQAAGNTEAFF	TGTGCCAGCAGTTCTCAAGCGGCAGGGAACACTGAAGCTTTCTTT
TRBV19	NA	TRBD2	TRBJ2-2	CASSMLAGGTGELFF	TGTGCCAGTAGTATGCTAGCGGGAGGCACCGGGGAGCTGTTTTTT
TRBV3-1/TRBV3-2	few	TRBD1	TRBJ1-5	CASSLGQGANQPQHF	TGTGCCAGCAGTTTGGGACAGGGCGCCAATCAGCCCCAGCATTTT
TRBV12-3/TRBV12-4	NA	NA	TRBJ1-4	CASTSLSREKLFF	TGTGCCAGCACTTCCCTCTCCCGGGAAAAACTGTTTTTT
TRBV6-5	NA	TRBD1	TRBJ2-7	CASSYGTAITYEQYF	TGTGCCAGCAGTTACGGGACAGCGATAACCTACGAGCAGTACTTC
TRBV9	NA	TRBD2	TRBJ2-1	CASSASGTNSYNEQFF	TGTGCCAGCAGCGCCTCCGGGACTAACTCCTACAATGAGCAGTTCTTC
TRBV5-4	NA	NA	TRBJ2-7	CASSFLGQPPYEQYF	TGTGCCAGCAGCTTTTTAGGACAGCCCCCCTACGAGCAGTACTTC
TRBV5-1	NA	NA	TRBJ2-7	CASSLGDQGYEQYF	TGCGCCAGCAGCTTGGGGGATCAGGGTTACGAGCAGTACTTC
TRBV11-2	NA	TRBD1	TRBJ1-1	CASSYNRGGTEAFF	TGTGCCAGCAGCTATAACAGGGGAGGCACTGAAGCTTTCTTT
TRBV9	NA	NA	TRBJ2-7	CASSVGDFSYEQYF	TGTGCCAGCAGCGTCGGAGACTTCTCCTACGAGCAGTACTTC
TRBV5-4	NA	TRBD2	TRBJ2-1	CASSLVGTTAANEQFF	TGTGCCAGCAGCTTGGTTGGGACTACTGCGGCCAATGAGCAGTTCTTC
TRBV12-3/TRBV12-4	NA	TRBD1	TRBJ1-2	CASSWDSFYGYTF	TGTGCCAGCAGTTGGGACAGTTTCTATGGCTACACCTTC
TRBV7-9	NA	TRBD1	TRBJ1-5	CASSVGQGVGQPQHF	TGTGCCAGCAGCGTGGGACAGGGGGTCGGTCAGCCCCAGCATTTT
TRBV15	NA	TRBD2	TRBJ2-1	CATSRNLPTPGLAGAPEFF	TGTGCCACCAGCAGAAACCTTCCTACCCCGGGACTAGCGGGTGCCCCGGAGTTCTTC
TRBV11-2	NA	TRBD2	TRBJ2-1	CASSLGGGRAGNEQFF	TGTGCCAGCAGCTTAGGAGGCGGGAGGGCGGGTAATGAGCAGTTCTTC
TRBV7-2	few	NA	TRBJ2-5	CASSPPAMRQETQYF	TGTGCCAGCAGCCCCCCCGCAATGAGGCAAGAGACCCAGTACTTC
TRBV2	NA	NA	TRBJ2-6	CASNLRGAGANVLTF	TGTGCCAGCAACCTCAGGGGGGCTGGGGCCAACGTCCTGACTTTC
TRBV14	NA	TRBD1	TRBJ2-7	CASSQASGGIYEQYF	TGTGCCAGCAGCCAAGCGTCAGGGGGCATCTACGAGCAGTACTTC
TRBV6-5	once	NA	TRBJ1-5	CASSHRDLQPQHF	TGTGCCAGCAGTCACAGGGATTTACAGCCCCAGCATTTT
TRBV7-9	NA	NA	TRBJ2-3	CASRERATFPARVTDTQYF	TGTGCCAGCAGGGAGCGGGCGACGTTCCCAGCACGGGTAACAGATACGCAGTATTTT
TRBV4-1	once	TRBD2	TRBJ2-7	CASSPASGSYEQYF	TGCGCCAGCAGCCCGGCTAGCGGGAGTTACGAGCAGTACTTC
TRBV7-2	NA	NA	TRBJ2-1	CASSPGLNNEQFF	TGTGCCAGCAGCCCGGGACTCAACAATGAGCAGTTCTTC
TRBV30	NA	TRBD1	TRBJ2-5	CAWSVFTSGGQETQYF	TGTGCCTGGAGTGTATTTACCTCAGGGGGCCAAGAGACCCAGTACTTC
TRBV7-2	NA	NA	TRBJ2-1	CASSPTPMPMREQFF	TGTGCCAGCAGCCCCACCCCGATGCCGATGAGGGAGCAGTTCTTC
TRBV19	NA	NA	TRBJ2-5	CASSKQGAETQYF	TGTGCCAGTAGTAAACAGGGTGCCGAGACCCAGTACTTC
TRBV6-5	NA	NA	TRBJ2-7	CASRTRAGGEQYF	TGTGCCAGCCGAACCAGAGCCGGCGGGGAGCAGTACTTC
TRBV7-3	once	TRBD2	TRBJ2-1	CASSTQGLAGGPLRQFF	TGTGCCAGCAGCACCCAGGGACTAGCGGGAGGGCCTTTAAGGCAGTTCTTC
TRBV7-9	NA	TRBD1	TRBJ1-1	CASSPRGAGGLTEAFF	TGTGCCAGCAGCCCTCGAGGGGCAGGGGGTCTTACTGAAGCTTTCTTT
TRBV3-1/TRBV3-2	NA	NA	TRBJ1-6	CASSQGQVQILHF	TGTGCCAGCAGCCAAGGACAGGTACAGATCCTCCACTTT
TRBV3-1/TRBV3-2	NA	NA	TRBJ2-7	CASSQGGHRYEQYF	TGTGCCAGCAGCCAAGGGGGCCATAGATACGAGCAGTACTTC
TRBV6-1	few	TRBD2	TRBJ2-1	CASSEAGLVGSYNEQFF	TGTGCCAGCAGTGAAGCTGGACTAGTCGGTTCCTACAATGAGCAGTTCTTC
TRBV19	NA	NA	TRBJ1-1	CASSPRTENTEAFF	TGTGCCAGTAGTCCGAGGACAGAGAACACTGAAGCTTTCTTT
TRBV9	NA	TRBD1	TRBJ1-6	CASSLDRDSPLHF	TGTGCCAGCAGCCTCGACAGGGATTCACCCCTCCACTTT
TRBV7-2	NA	TRBD1	TRBJ2-7	CASSPTAGGAVGDEQYF	TGTGCCAGCAGCCCGACGGCAGGGGGCGCCGTCGGAGACGAGCAGTACTTC
TRBV11-3	NA	TRBD2	TRBJ2-1	CASSSGIAGGHDEQFF	TGTGCCAGCAGCTCGGGAATAGCGGGAGGGCATGATGAGCAGTTCTTC
TRBV27	NA	TRBD2	TRBJ2-1	CASYGGREPGEQFF	TGTGCCAGCTATGGTGGGAGGGAACCCGGGGAGCAGTTCTTC
TRBV5-4	NA	TRBD2	TRBJ2-2	CASSKGLAGVPGELFF	TGTGCCAGCAGCAAAGGACTAGCGGGAGTTCCCGGGGAGCTGTTTTTT
TRBV9	NA	NA	TRBJ2-7	CASSLGVDSVYEQYF	TGTGCCAGCAGCCTGGGAGTGGACTCTGTTTACGAGCAGTACTTC
TRBV5-1	NA	NA	TRBJ2-2	CASSLVVGGGTGELFF	TGCGCCAGCAGCTTGGTAGTCGGAGGCGGGACCGGGGAGCTGTTTTTT
TRBV7-8	NA	NA	TRBJ2-1	CASSLDLGDEQFF	TGTGCCAGCAGCTTAGATCTAGGCGATGAGCAGTTCTTC
TRBV11-2	NA	NA	TRBJ2-6	CASSFSGAGANVLTF	TGTGCCAGCAGCTTCAGTGGGGCCGGGGCCAACGTCCTGACTTTC
TRBV13	NA	TRBD1	TRBJ1-1	CASSLEGPDRVPNTEAFF	TGTGCCAGCAGCTTAGAAGGTCCCGACAGGGTCCCGAACACTGAAGCTTTCTTT
TRBV3-1/TRBV3-2	NA	TRBD1	TRBJ1-1	CASSQDGQGARNTEAFF	TGTGCCAGCAGCCAAGATGGTCAGGGGGCAAGGAACACTGAAGCTTTCTTT
TRBV5-4	NA	NA	TRBJ1-4	CASSLQSGGPTNEKLFF	TGTGCCAGCAGCTTGCAAAGTGGAGGACCAACTAATGAAAAACTGTTTTTT
TRBV27	NA	NA	TRBJ2-1	CASSLFGRGAGEQFF	TGTGCCAGCAGTTTATTCGGGAGAGGAGCGGGTGAGCAGTTCTTC
TRBV3-1/TRBV3-2	NA	NA	TRBJ1-2	CASSHGGTNYGYTF	TGTGCCAGCAGCCACGGCGGGACTAACTATGGCTACACCTTC
TRBV5-1	NA	NA	TRBJ2-7	CASSASGPSSYEQYF	TGCGCCAGCAGCGCAAGCGGGCCCAGCTCCTACGAGCAGTACTTC
TRBV5-1	NA	NA	TRBJ2-1	CASSWSHQSGQLGQFF	TGCGCCAGCAGCTGGAGCCATCAGTCAGGGCAGCTGGGGCAGTTCTTC